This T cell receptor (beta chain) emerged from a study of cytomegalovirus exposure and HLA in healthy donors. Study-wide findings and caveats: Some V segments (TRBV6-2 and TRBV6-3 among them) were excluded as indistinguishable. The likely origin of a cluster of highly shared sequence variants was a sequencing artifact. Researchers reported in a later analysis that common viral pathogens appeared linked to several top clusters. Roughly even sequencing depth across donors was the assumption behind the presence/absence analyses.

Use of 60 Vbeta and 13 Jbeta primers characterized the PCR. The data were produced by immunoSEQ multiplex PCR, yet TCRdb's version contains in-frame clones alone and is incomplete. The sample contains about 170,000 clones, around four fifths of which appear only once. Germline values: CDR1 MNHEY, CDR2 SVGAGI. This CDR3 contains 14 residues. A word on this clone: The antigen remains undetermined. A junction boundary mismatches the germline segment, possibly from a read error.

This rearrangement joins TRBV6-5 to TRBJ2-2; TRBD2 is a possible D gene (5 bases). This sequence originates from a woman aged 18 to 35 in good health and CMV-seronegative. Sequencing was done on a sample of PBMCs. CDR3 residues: CAGSLGRDTGELFF. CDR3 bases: TGTGCCGGCAGCCTAGGGCGGGACACCGGGGAGCTGTTTTTT.